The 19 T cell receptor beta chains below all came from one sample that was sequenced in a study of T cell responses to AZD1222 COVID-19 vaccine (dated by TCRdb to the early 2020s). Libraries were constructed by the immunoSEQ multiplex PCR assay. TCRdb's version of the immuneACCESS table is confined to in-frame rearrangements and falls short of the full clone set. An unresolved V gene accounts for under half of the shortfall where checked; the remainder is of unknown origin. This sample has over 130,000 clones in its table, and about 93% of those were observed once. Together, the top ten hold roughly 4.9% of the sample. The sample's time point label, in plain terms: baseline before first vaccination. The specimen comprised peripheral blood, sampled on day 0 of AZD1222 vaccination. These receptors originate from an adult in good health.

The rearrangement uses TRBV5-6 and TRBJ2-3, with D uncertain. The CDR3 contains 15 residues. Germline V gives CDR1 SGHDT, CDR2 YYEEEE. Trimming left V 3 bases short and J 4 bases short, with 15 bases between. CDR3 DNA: TGTGCCAGCAGCTACGCCGGGCCCAGACCAGATACGCAGTATTTT. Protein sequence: CASSYAGPRPDTQYF.

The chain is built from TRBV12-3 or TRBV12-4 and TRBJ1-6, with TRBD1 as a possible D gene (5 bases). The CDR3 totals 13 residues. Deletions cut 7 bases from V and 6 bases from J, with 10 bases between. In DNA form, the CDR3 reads TGTGCCAGCACCCGGGGGGGTAATTCACCCCTCCACTTT. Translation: CASTRGGNSPLHF.

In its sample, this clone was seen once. CDR3 protein: CASSISQSNYGYTF. Written as DNA, the CDR3 is TGTGCCAGCAGTATTTCACAGTCAAACTATGGCTACACCTTC. This rearrangement joins TRBV2 to TRBJ1-2; D remains unclear. This CDR3 contains 14 residues. Germline assignment: CDR1 SNHLY and CDR2 FYNNEI. Trimming removed 5 bases from V and 2 bases from J, with 12 bases in between.

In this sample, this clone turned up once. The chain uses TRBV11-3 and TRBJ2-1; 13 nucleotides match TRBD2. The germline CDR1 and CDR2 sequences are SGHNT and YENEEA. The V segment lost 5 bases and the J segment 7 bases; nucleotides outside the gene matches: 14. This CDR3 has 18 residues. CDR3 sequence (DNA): TGTGCCAGCAGCGCAGCCCTAACTAGCGGGGGGGCCGGGAATGAGCAGTTCTTC. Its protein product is CASSAALTSGGAGNEQFF.

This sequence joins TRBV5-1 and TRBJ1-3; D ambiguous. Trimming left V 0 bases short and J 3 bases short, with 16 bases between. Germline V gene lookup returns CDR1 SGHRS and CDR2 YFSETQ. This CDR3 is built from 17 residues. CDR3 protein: CASSLDLGSLSGNTIYF. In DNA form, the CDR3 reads TGCGCCAGCAGCTTGGATCTTGGCAGCTTGAGTGGAAACACCATATATTTT. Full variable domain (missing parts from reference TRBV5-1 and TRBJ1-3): KAGVTQTPRYLIKTRGQQVTLSCSPISGHRSVSWYQQTPGQGLQFLFEYFSETQRNKGNFPGRFSGRQFSNSRSEMNVSTLELGDSALYLCASSLDLGSLSGNTIYFGEGSWLTVV.

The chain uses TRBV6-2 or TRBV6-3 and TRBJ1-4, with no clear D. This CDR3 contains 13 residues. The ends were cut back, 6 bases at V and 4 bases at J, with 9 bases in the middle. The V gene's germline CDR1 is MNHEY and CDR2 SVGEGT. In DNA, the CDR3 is TGTGCCAGCAGCTCCGCCCGTAATGAAAAACTGTTTTTT. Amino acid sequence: CASSSARNEKLFF.

The chain's CDR3 is CASSEAVSGGGNEQFF. CDR3 in DNA: TGTGCCAGCAGTGAAGCGGTTAGCGGGGGCGGGAATGAGCAGTTCTTC. This rearrangement joins TRBV2 to TRBJ2-1, with TRBD2 matching 9 bases. Germline V gene data show CDR1 as SNHLY and CDR2 as FYNNEI. V was pared by 0 bases and J by 7 bases, with 7 bases of the junction left unmatched. There are 16 residues in the CDR3.

The DNA for the CDR3 is TGTGCTAGTGGTTCCGTGGACAGGGCAACCTACGAGCAGTACTTC. Translating it yields CASGSVDRATYEQYF. This chain connects TRBV12-5 to TRBJ2-7; 8 bases fit TRBD1. The germline V gene has CDR1 LGHNT and CDR2 FRNRAP. After removal of 4 bases from V and 2 bases from J, the junction contained 7 bases not matched to a gene. The length of the CDR3 is 15 residues.

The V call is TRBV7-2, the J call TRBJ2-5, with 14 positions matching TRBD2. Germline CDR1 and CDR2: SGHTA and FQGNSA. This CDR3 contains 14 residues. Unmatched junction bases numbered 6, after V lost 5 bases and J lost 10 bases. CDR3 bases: TGTGCCAGCAGCCCCGGGACTAGCGGGAGTGGCCAGTACTTC. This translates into CASSPGTSGSGQYF. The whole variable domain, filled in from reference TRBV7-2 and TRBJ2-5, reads GAGVSQSPSNKVTEKGKDVELRCDPISGHTALYWYRQSLGQGLEFLIYFQGNSAPDKSGLPSDRFSAERTGGSVSTLTIQRTQQEDSAVYLCASSPGTSGSGQYFGPGTRLLVL.

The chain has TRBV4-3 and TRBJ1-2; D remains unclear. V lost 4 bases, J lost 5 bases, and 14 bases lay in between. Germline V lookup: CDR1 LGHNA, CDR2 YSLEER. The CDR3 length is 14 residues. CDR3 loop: CASSLNLGGYGYTF. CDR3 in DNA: TGCGCCAGCAGCCTCAACCTCGGAGGTTATGGCTACACCTTC.

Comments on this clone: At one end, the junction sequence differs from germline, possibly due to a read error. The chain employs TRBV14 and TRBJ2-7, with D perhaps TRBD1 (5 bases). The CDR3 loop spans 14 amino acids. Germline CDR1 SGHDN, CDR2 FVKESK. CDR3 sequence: CASSQWQGSGDKDF. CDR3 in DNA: TGTGCCAGCAGCCAATGGCAGGGTTCAGGCGATAAGGACTTC. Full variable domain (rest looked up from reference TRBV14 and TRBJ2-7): EAGVTQFPSHSVIEKGQTVTLRCDPISGHDNLYWYRRVMGKEIKFLLHFVKESKQDESGMPNNRFLAERTGGTYSTLKVQPAELEDSGVYFCASSQWQGSGDKDFGPGTRLTVT.

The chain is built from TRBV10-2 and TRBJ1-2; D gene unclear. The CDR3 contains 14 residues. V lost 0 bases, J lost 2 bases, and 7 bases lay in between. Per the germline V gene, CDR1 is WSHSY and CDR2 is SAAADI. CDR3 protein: CASSESGSNYGYTF. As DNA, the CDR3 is TGCGCCAGCAGTGAGTCGGGTAGCAACTATGGCTACACCTTC.

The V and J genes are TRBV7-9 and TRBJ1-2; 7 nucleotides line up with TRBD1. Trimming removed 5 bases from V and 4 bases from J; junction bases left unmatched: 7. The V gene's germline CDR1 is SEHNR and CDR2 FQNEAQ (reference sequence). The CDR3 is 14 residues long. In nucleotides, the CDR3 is TGTGCCAGCAGCGGAGCCGGGACAGCCTATGGCTACACCTTC. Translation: CASSGAGTAYGYTF.

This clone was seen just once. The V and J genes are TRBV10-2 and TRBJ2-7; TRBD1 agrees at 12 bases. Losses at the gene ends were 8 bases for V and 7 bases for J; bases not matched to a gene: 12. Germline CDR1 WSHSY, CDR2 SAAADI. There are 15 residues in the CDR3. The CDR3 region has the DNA TGCGCCAGCGAAGCGGGACAGGGGGCTCTGGGTGAGCAGTACTTC. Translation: CASEAGQGALGEQYF.

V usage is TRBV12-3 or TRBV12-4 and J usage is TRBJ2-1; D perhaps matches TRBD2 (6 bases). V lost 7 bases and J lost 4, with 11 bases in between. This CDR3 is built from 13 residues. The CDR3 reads CASTGTLYNEQFF. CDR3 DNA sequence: TGTGCCAGCACTGGGACTTTATACAATGAGCAGTTCTTC.

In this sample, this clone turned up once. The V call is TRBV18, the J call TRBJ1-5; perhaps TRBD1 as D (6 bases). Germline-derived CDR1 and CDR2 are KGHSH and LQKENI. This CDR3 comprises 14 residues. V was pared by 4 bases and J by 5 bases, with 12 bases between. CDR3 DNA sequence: TGTGCCAGCTCACGAATTCAGGGGCATCAGCCCCAGCATTTT. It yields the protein CASSRIQGHQPQHF.

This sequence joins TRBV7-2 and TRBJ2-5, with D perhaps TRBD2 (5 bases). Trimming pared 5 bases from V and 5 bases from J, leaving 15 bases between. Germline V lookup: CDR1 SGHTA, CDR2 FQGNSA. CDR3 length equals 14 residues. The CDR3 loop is CASSNPGIWETQYF. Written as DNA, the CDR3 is TGTGCCAGCAGCAACCCCGGGATATGGGAGACCCAGTACTTC.

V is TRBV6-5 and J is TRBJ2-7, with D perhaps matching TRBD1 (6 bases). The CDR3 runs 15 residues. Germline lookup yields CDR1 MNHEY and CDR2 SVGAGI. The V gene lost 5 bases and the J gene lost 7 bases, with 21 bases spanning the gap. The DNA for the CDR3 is TGTGCCAGCAGTAGGTCTCGGGACACCCTAGGGGAGCAGTACTTC. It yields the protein CASSRSRDTLGEQYF.

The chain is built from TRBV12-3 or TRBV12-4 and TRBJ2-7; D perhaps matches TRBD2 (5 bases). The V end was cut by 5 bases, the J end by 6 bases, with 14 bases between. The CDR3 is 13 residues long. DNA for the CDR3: TGTGCCAGCAGTAGAATTCCTGAGGGCGAGCAGTACTTC. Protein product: CASSRIPEGEQYF.